The clone carrying this TCR beta chain was counted a few times. The CDR3 is made up of 17 amino acids. Trimming cost V 5 bases and J 5 bases, with 24 bases left between them. Germline V CDR1 and CDR2: SEHNR, FQNEAQ (reference sequence). This sample was taken from a study of early T cells in non-severe SARS-CoV-2 infection. MiXCR was run by TCRdb on the 5' RACE reads, yielding one entry per CDR3 protein. This sample has approximately 76,000 distinct CDR3 sequences, with roughly an eighth found just once. The receptor comes from an adult who was a healthcare worker with PCR-confirmed SARS-CoV-2 infection or an uninfected control (not recorded which). This chain joins TRBV7-9 and TRBJ1-1; D uncertain. Sample: whole blood. The CDR3: CASSLFGVGTQKTEAFF. DNA of the CDR3: TGTGCCAGCAGCCTCTTCGGAGTGGGTACCCAGAAAACTGAAGCTTTCTTT. The whole variable domain, filled in from reference TRBV7-9 and TRBJ1-1, reads DTGVSQNPRHKITKRGQNVTFRCDPISEHNRLYWYRQTLGQGPEFLTYFQNEAQLEKSRLLSDRFSAERPKGSFSTLEIQRTEQGDSAMYLCASSLFGVGTQKTEAFFGQGTRLTVV.